These 6 T cell receptor beta chains came from one sample sequenced in a study of shared clonotypes between healthy human individuals. TCRdb keeps only in-frame clones here, not all; method: immunoSEQ multiplex PCR. The sample holds some 530,000 clones, almost 80% seen once. Sequencing was performed on PBMCs. Receptors were obtained from a woman aged 40-49 years in good health. Some clones in this sample may be carry-over from other donors' samples.

This clone was detected only once. The rearrangement joins TRBV9 to TRBJ2-1, with TRBD2 matching over 9 bases. The junction had 1 base not matched to a gene; V was cut back by 3 bases and J by 0 bases. The germline V gene has CDR1 SGDLS and CDR2 YYNGEE. The CDR3 runs 15 residues. The DNA of the CDR3 is TGTGCCAGCAGCGCGGGACTAGCCTCCTACAATGAGCAGTTCTTC. This translates into CASSAGLASYNEQFF. Full variable domain (missing parts from reference TRBV9 and TRBJ2-1): DSGVTQTPKHLITATGQRVTLRCSPRSGDLSVYWYQQSLDQGLQFLIQYYNGEERAKGNILERFSAQQFPDLHSELNLSSLELGDSALYFCASSAGLASYNEQFFGPGTRLTVL.

The gene calls are TRBV7-9 and TRBJ1-4, with D uncertain. V lost 4 bases to trimming and J lost 0 bases, with 15 bases between them. Germline values: CDR1 SEHNR, CDR2 FQNEAQ (reference sequence). There are 17 residues in the CDR3. The CDR3, as DNA: TGTGCCAGCAGCTCCGTAGGGTCGGCACCAACTAATGAAAAACTGTTTTTT. Amino acids: CASSSVGSAPTNEKLFF.

V usage is TRBV28 and J usage is TRBJ1-5; possibly TRBD1 for D (5 bases). V shed 8 bases and J shed 5 bases, with 19 bases lying between them. This CDR3 has 15 amino acids. Germline-derived CDR1 and CDR2 are MDHEN and SYDVKM. The CDR3 sequence: CASHGALRIHQPQHF. CDR3 DNA sequence: TGTGCCAGCCACGGGGCCCTTCGTATCCATCAGCCCCAGCATTTT.

V and J are TRBV5-1 and TRBJ1-3, with TRBD1 as a possible D gene (5 bases). Trimming left V 6 bases short and J 0 bases short, with 10 bases between. This CDR3 comprises 14 residues. The V gene's germline CDR1 is SGHRS and CDR2 YFSETQ. The CDR3 spells CASNDGASGNTIYF. The CDR3 region has the DNA TGCGCCAGCAATGATGGGGCCTCTGGAAACACCATATATTTT.

This clone has just one count. The chain uses TRBV11-2 and TRBJ2-7; TRBD2 agrees at 12 bases. V dropped 5 bases and J dropped 1; count of bases not matched to a gene: 3. CDR1 SGHAT and CDR2 FQNNGV come from the germline V gene. The length of the CDR3 is 15 residues. CDR3 nucleotide sequence: TGTGCCAGCAGCCTAGGACTAGCGGGGTCCTACGAGCAGTACTTC. Amino acids: CASSLGLAGSYEQYF.

The V and J genes are TRBV4-2 and TRBJ2-3; 9 nucleotides match TRBD2. This CDR3 has 19 residues. Germline CDR1 LGHNA, CDR2 YNFKEQ. V was pared by 3 bases and J by 1 base, with 14 bases of the junction left unmatched. The CDR3 protein is CASSHSWAGGARGTDTQYF. The DNA of the CDR3 is TGTGCCAGCAGCCATAGCTGGGCGGGAGGGGCCCGGGGCACAGATACGCAGTATTTT.